These T cell receptor beta chains were read from a single sample in a study of OX40 agonist ivuxolimab in advanced cancers. Method: immunoSEQ multiplex PCR; TCRdb's copy keeps in-frame clones and lacks some. The top ten clones hold approximately 2% of a sample with roughly 80,000 clones, around 85% of them seen once. The sample was CD4+ or CD8+ T cells sorted from blood, taken in a trial of the OX40 agonist ivuxolimab. The receptors come from an adult with an advanced solid tumor such as melanoma, head and neck, liver or kidney cancer. CDR3s include the opening cysteine and the closing phenylalanine or tryptophan. The order of the fields is V gene, clone size, D gene, J gene, CDR3 DNA, CDR3 protein. The D gene is left open where the match is weak. Some rows have no size entry. The others give once, few or many, or a class for an expanded clone.

v_call: TRBV5-1; clone_size: NA; d_call: NA; j_call: TRBJ2-6; cdr3_nt: TGCGCCAGCAGCGGGGGAGGCGGAACTTCTGGGGCCAACGTCCTGACTTTC; cdr3_aa: CASSGGGGTSGANVLTF
v_call: TRBV28; clone_size: NA; d_call: TRBD1; j_call: TRBJ1-5; cdr3_nt: TGTGCCAGCAGTTTCGTGGGACAGGGCGGCAATCAGCCCCAGCATTTT; cdr3_aa: CASSFVGQGGNQPQHF
v_call: TRBV7-2; clone_size: once; d_call: NA; j_call: TRBJ1-5; cdr3_nt: TGTGCCAGCAGCTTAGAAGGTCAGCCCCAGCATTTT; cdr3_aa: CASSLEGQPQHF
v_call: TRBV30; clone_size: few; d_call: TRBD1; j_call: TRBJ1-1; cdr3_nt: TGTGCCTCGAACGACAGGGGAGGGGCTTTCTTT; cdr3_aa: CASNDRGGAFF
v_call: TRBV14; clone_size: NA; d_call: NA; j_call: TRBJ2-1; cdr3_nt: TGTGCCAGCAGCCAAGATTTAGGAAGCTCCTACAATGAGCAGTTCTTC; cdr3_aa: CASSQDLGSSYNEQFF
v_call: TRBV10-2; clone_size: once; d_call: NA; j_call: TRBJ1-1; cdr3_nt: TGCGCCAGCAGTGTATTAGGAGACGGTGAAGCTTTCTTT; cdr3_aa: CASSVLGDGEAFF
v_call: TRBV28; clone_size: few; d_call: NA; j_call: TRBJ1-5; cdr3_nt: TGTGCCAGCAGCCGGCCAGCGCTCAATCAGCCCCAGCATTTT; cdr3_aa: CASSRPALNQPQHF
v_call: TRBV15; clone_size: NA; d_call: TRBD1; j_call: TRBJ2-4; cdr3_nt: TGTGCCACTTCACTTGACAGGGTCAAAAACATTCAGTACTTC; cdr3_aa: CATSLDRVKNIQYF
v_call: TRBV28; clone_size: NA; d_call: TRBD1; j_call: TRBJ2-3; cdr3_nt: TGTGCCAGCAGCCTCGACAGGGGAAATAAAGATACGCAGTATTTT; cdr3_aa: CASSLDRGNKDTQYF
v_call: TRBV5-4; clone_size: NA; d_call: TRBD2; j_call: TRBJ2-1; cdr3_nt: TGTGCCAGCAGGGCAGGGACTAGCGTTTACAATGAGCAGTTCTTC; cdr3_aa: CASRAGTSVYNEQFF
v_call: TRBV4-2; clone_size: NA; d_call: NA; j_call: TRBJ2-7; cdr3_nt: TGTGCCAGCAGCCAAGAAAGGCAGGCCCACGAGCAGTACTTC; cdr3_aa: CASSQERQAHEQYF
v_call: TRBV4-3; clone_size: NA; d_call: NA; j_call: TRBJ2-5; cdr3_nt: TGCGCCAGCAGCCAAGAATACCAGGACTTAGACGGGACCCAGTACTTC; cdr3_aa: CASSQEYQDLDGTQYF
v_call: TRBV2; clone_size: NA; d_call: NA; j_call: TRBJ2-6; cdr3_nt: TGTGCCCCCTCGGGGGGGGCCAACGTCCTGACTTTC; cdr3_aa: CAPSGGANVLTF
v_call: TRBV28; clone_size: NA; d_call: TRBD1; j_call: TRBJ2-2; cdr3_nt: TGTGCCAGCAAGTTCCGGGGGACAGGGAACACCGGGGAGCTGTTTTTT; cdr3_aa: CASKFRGTGNTGELFF
v_call: TRBV30; clone_size: NA; d_call: TRBD2; j_call: TRBJ2-7; cdr3_nt: TGTGCCTGGAAAGCGGGAGGGCCTCACGAGCAGTACTTC; cdr3_aa: CAWKAGGPHEQYF
v_call: TRBV5-6; clone_size: NA; d_call: NA; j_call: TRBJ2-3; cdr3_nt: TGTGCCAGCAGCTTGCTAACTAGCACAGATACGCAGTATTTT; cdr3_aa: CASSLLTSTDTQYF
v_call: TRBV5-1; clone_size: NA; d_call: NA; j_call: TRBJ2-2; cdr3_nt: TGCGCCAGCAGCTTGGCACAGGTGAACACCGGGGAGCTGTTTTTT; cdr3_aa: CASSLAQVNTGELFF
v_call: TRBV5-1; clone_size: NA; d_call: NA; j_call: TRBJ2-3; cdr3_nt: TGCGCCAGCAGCTTGGCCCCCGTACGCACAGATACGCAGTATTTT; cdr3_aa: CASSLAPVRTDTQYF
v_call: TRBV11-2; clone_size: NA; d_call: NA; j_call: TRBJ1-1; cdr3_nt: TGTGCCAGCAGCTTAGCGGGATACCCCGGTGAAGCTTTCTTT; cdr3_aa: CASSLAGYPGEAFF
v_call: TRBV2; clone_size: NA; d_call: NA; j_call: TRBJ1-6; cdr3_nt: TGTGCCAGCGCGGAGGGTTCACCCCTCCACTTT; cdr3_aa: CASAEGSPLHF
v_call: TRBV9; clone_size: many; d_call: TRBD1; j_call: TRBJ2-2; cdr3_nt: TGTGCCAGCAGCCCGAGGGACAGCCTGAACACCGGGGAGCTGTTTTTT; cdr3_aa: CASSPRDSLNTGELFF
v_call: TRBV7-2; clone_size: NA; d_call: TRBD2; j_call: TRBJ2-7; cdr3_nt: TGTGCCAGCAGCCTAGTCGGGGGGGCAACCTACGAGCAGTACTTC; cdr3_aa: CASSLVGGATYEQYF
v_call: TRBV6-5; clone_size: few; d_call: TRBD1; j_call: TRBJ1-6; cdr3_nt: TGTGCCAGCAGTTCCAACAGGGGTTCTTCACCCCTCCACTTT; cdr3_aa: CASSSNRGSSPLHF
v_call: TRBV30; clone_size: NA; d_call: NA; j_call: TRBJ1-1; cdr3_nt: TGTGCCTGGAGTGTACGGGTAGGGGCGGACACTGAAGCTTTCTTT; cdr3_aa: CAWSVRVGADTEAFF
v_call: TRBV27; clone_size: few; d_call: NA; j_call: TRBJ1-1; cdr3_nt: TGTGCCAGCAGTAAAGACAGAACTGAAGCTTTCTTT; cdr3_aa: CASSKDRTEAFF
v_call: TRBV27; clone_size: NA; d_call: NA; j_call: TRBJ2-2; cdr3_nt: TGTGCCAGCAGTTTTCGGAGGCTTAACACCGGGGAGCTGTTTTTT; cdr3_aa: CASSFRRLNTGELFF
v_call: TRBV6-5; clone_size: NA; d_call: NA; j_call: TRBJ1-6; cdr3_nt: TGTGCCAGCAGCCTAGACGGGGTAGGGTCACCCCTCCACTTT; cdr3_aa: CASSLDGVGSPLHF
v_call: TRBV19; clone_size: NA; d_call: TRBD2; j_call: TRBJ2-1; cdr3_nt: TGTGCCAGTAGTCCGAGAGGGGCGCGGGCGGGGGGTTCCCTACATGAGCAGTTCTTC; cdr3_aa: CASSPRGARAGGSLHEQFF
v_call: TRBV7-6; clone_size: few; d_call: TRBD2; j_call: TRBJ2-1; cdr3_nt: TGTGCCAGCAGCCGCACTGGTAGCGGGAGCGTCAATGAGCAGTTCTTC; cdr3_aa: CASSRTGSGSVNEQFF
v_call: TRBV7-9; clone_size: NA; d_call: NA; j_call: TRBJ2-1; cdr3_nt: TGTGCCAGCAGCTCGGGACTTAGCTCCTACAATGAGCAGTTCTTC; cdr3_aa: CASSSGLSSYNEQFF
v_call: TRBV5-5; clone_size: NA; d_call: NA; j_call: TRBJ2-3; cdr3_nt: TGTGCCAGCAGCAATCGAGGTACAGATACGCAGTATTTT; cdr3_aa: CASSNRGTDTQYF
v_call: TRBV2; clone_size: few; d_call: NA; j_call: TRBJ1-4; cdr3_nt: TGTGCCAGCACCCTGACAGTCACGAATGAAAAACTGTTTTTT; cdr3_aa: CASTLTVTNEKLFF
v_call: TRBV4-2; clone_size: few; d_call: NA; j_call: TRBJ1-1; cdr3_nt: TGTGCCAGCAGCCAAGATGGCAACTCTCTGAACACTGAAGCTTTCTTT; cdr3_aa: CASSQDGNSLNTEAFF
v_call: TRBV10-3; clone_size: NA; d_call: NA; j_call: TRBJ1-6; cdr3_nt: TGTGCCCCCATCTGGCGTTACTATAATTCACCCCTCCACTTT; cdr3_aa: CAPIWRYYNSPLHF
v_call: TRBV11-2; clone_size: once; d_call: NA; j_call: TRBJ1-5; cdr3_nt: TGTGCCAGCAGCTTAGGCCGGGGCTCGGGGCAGCCCCAGCATTTT; cdr3_aa: CASSLGRGSGQPQHF
v_call: TRBV28; clone_size: NA; d_call: NA; j_call: TRBJ1-3; cdr3_nt: TGTGCCAGCAGTTTGGCAGAATTCTCTGGAAACACCATATATTTT; cdr3_aa: CASSLAEFSGNTIYF
v_call: TRBV5-1; clone_size: NA; d_call: NA; j_call: TRBJ2-7; cdr3_nt: TGCGCCAGCAGCAGCCCGGGGCTCGATTACGAGCAGTACTTC; cdr3_aa: CASSSPGLDYEQYF
v_call: TRBV28; clone_size: NA; d_call: NA; j_call: TRBJ1-2; cdr3_nt: TGTGCCAGCAGTTTATTACAGTCTGGCTACACCTTC; cdr3_aa: CASSLLQSGYTF
v_call: TRBV7-3; clone_size: NA; d_call: NA; j_call: TRBJ2-2; cdr3_nt: TGTGCCAGCAGCAAAAAGCCGGGACTTAACCTTAAGGGCGGGGAGCTGTTTTTT; cdr3_aa: CASSKKPGLNLKGGELFF
v_call: TRBV14; clone_size: NA; d_call: NA; j_call: TRBJ2-7; cdr3_nt: TGTGCCAGCAGCCAACGGCGGGGAGGAGGGTTTCCCCACGAGCAGTACTTC; cdr3_aa: CASSQRRGGGFPHEQYF